This entry is about one T cell receptor (beta chain). Its cognate antigen is unknown. The PCR had 60 Vbeta and 13 Jbeta primers. The repertoire was sequenced with immunoSEQ multiplex PCR; TCRdb's copy has only in-frame clones and lacks some. The data hold some 190,000 clones, with around 80% observed a single time. This record belongs to a study of cytomegalovirus exposure and HLA in healthy donors. CDR3 length equals 17 residues. The V gene end was trimmed by 4 bases and the J gene end by 4 bases; junction bases not matched to a gene: 11. CDR1 and CDR2 from the germline V gene are MGHRA and YSYEKL. Findings and caveats of the study: Previous analysis showed most TCR beta V segments were productive about 90% or about 30% of the time.

Material: PBMCs. The chain is built from TRBV4-1 and TRBJ1-1; 11 bases line up with TRBD1. This TCR derives from a woman between 25 and 40 years old in good health and CMV-seropositive. Here the CDR3 DNA reads TGCGCCAGCAGCCCAGAAGGACAGGGGGCCCACGGCACTGAAGCTTTCTTT. It encodes CASSPEGQGAHGTEAFF.